These T cell receptor beta chains were read from a single sample in a study of cytomegalovirus exposure and HLA in healthy donors. Data came from immunoSEQ multiplex PCR; TCRdb stores just in-frame clones and leaves some out. The table includes over 100,000 clones, 79% detected once. The sequencing sample was made of PBMCs. The receptors were sampled from a male donor in good health and CMV-seronegative. CDR3s include the opening cysteine and the closing phenylalanine or tryptophan. The order of the fields is clone size, V gene, J gene, D gene, CDR3 protein, CDR3 DNA. D genes are given only for firm matches. Clone size is shown for a subset of rows, as once, few, many or a class of expanded clone.

-	TRBV4-3	TRBJ2-2	-	CASSQERTRTGELFF	TGCGCCAGCAGCCAAGAACGAACGAGGACCGGGGAGCTGTTTTTT
few	TRBV30	TRBJ1-1	-	CAWSAVNTEAFF	TGTGCCTGGAGTGCAGTGAACACTGAAGCTTTCTTT
-	TRBV7-8	TRBJ2-2	TRBD2	CASSGGGAVTGELFF	TGTGCCAGCAGCGGCGGGGGGGCGGTCACCGGGGAGCTGTTTTTT
-	TRBV6-1	TRBJ2-7	TRBD2	CASMAGGMGEQYF	TGTGCCAGCATGGCGGGGGGGATGGGCGAGCAGTACTTC
-	TRBV6-6	TRBJ1-3	-	CASSPTGRGNTIYF	TGTGCCAGCAGTCCGACAGGCCGAGGAAACACCATATATTTT
-	TRBV27	TRBJ1-1	TRBD1	CASSSTGTGASNTEAFF	TGTGCCAGCAGTTCCACCGGGACAGGGGCCTCGAACACTGAAGCTTTCTTT
-	TRBV7-3	TRBJ1-1	TRBD1	CASSHGRGQGDTEAFF	TGTGCCAGCAGCCATGGGAGGGGACAGGGTGACACTGAAGCTTTCTTT
-	TRBV11-3	TRBJ1-2	TRBD1	CASSFDRAYGYTF	TGTGCCAGCAGCTTTGACAGGGCTTATGGCTACACCTTC
-	TRBV9	TRBJ2-7	-	CASSVAAYEQYF	TGTGCCAGCAGCGTAGCTGCCTACGAGCAGTACTTC
-	TRBV6-5	TRBJ1-2	-	CASSYGAKGGYTF	TGTGCCAGCAGTTACGGGGCCAAAGGAGGCTACACCTTC
-	TRBV5-1	TRBJ1-2	TRBD1	CASSPGQGVYGYTF	TGCGCCAGCAGCCCAGGACAGGGGGTCTATGGCTACACCTTC
-	TRBV7-8	TRBJ2-7	TRBD1	CASSLRQGIYEQYF	TGTGCCAGCAGCTTACGACAGGGGATTTACGAGCAGTACTTC
-	TRBV27	TRBJ2-7	-	CASSSPFPPYEQYF	TGTGCCAGCAGTTCCCCTTTCCCCCCCTACGAGCAGTACTTC
-	TRBV7-2	TRBJ2-6	-	CASSGIRGSGANVLTF	TGTGCCAGCAGCGGAATCAGGGGATCTGGGGCCAACGTCCTGACTTTC
-	TRBV4-1	TRBJ1-1	-	CASSQPTRNTEAFF	TGCGCCAGCAGCCAACCCACTAGGAACACTGAAGCTTTCTTT
few	TRBV6-5	TRBJ1-6	-	CASSTRVDSPLHF	TGTGCCAGCAGTACTAGGGTGGATTCACCCCTCCACTTT
-	TRBV27	TRBJ1-1	-	CASSLFTVNTEAFF	TGTGCCAGCAGTTTATTTACGGTGAACACTGAAGCTTTCTTT
-	TRBV4-2	TRBJ1-2	TRBD1	CASSQVGGQGQDGYTF	TGTGCCAGCAGCCAAGTTGGAGGACAGGGCCAGGATGGCTACACCTTC
-	TRBV7-2	TRBJ2-7	TRBD1	CASSFDRGHGQYF	TGTGCCAGCAGCTTCGACAGGGGTCACGGGCAGTACTTC
-	TRBV5-1	TRBJ2-1	TRBD2	CASSLLAGGYNEQFF	TGCGCCAGCAGCTTACTAGCGGGGGGATACAATGAGCAGTTCTTC
-	TRBV5-8	TRBJ2-1	TRBD2	CASSLGSGGAGEQFF	TGTGCCAGCAGCTTGGGGAGCGGGGGGGCCGGGGAGCAGTTCTTC
-	TRBV10-3	TRBJ1-1	-	CAISGGRGYTEAFF	TGTGCCATCAGTGGGGGGAGGGGGTACACTGAAGCTTTCTTT
-	TRBV6-6	TRBJ1-5	-	CASSPSGGLEPQHF	TGTGCCAGCAGTCCAAGTGGGGGCTTGGAGCCCCAGCATTTT